This TCR beta chain is from a study of T cell clones after liver transplantation (dated by TCRdb to the late 2010s). With respect to the entire study: ITN030ST, the source of the samples, was a randomized trial that attempted immunosuppression withdrawal within 2 years of liver transplantation. After a pre-transplant mixed lymphocyte reaction, TCRbeta sequencing was used to pinpoint donor-reactive T cell clones, which were subsequently tracked in post-transplant blood. As an antigen-independent comparator for donor-reactive sequences, third party-reactive TCRbeta sequences were also identified from pre-transplant MLRs. Three of the eight recipients were HCV-positive; the others were transplanted for non-autoimmune, non-viral indications. The subjects received no induction therapy and were kept on standard immunosuppression until randomization at 12-24 months post-transplant. Tolerance was defined as complete immunosuppression withdrawal for at least one year with no rise in liver enzymes beyond twice the upper limit of normal. Blood samples were collected pre-transplant, then pre-randomization ahead of withdrawal, and finally post-randomization once withdrawal had either been completed or failed. Of the 8 liver transplant recipients making up the studied cohort, 3 were classified as tolerant and 5 as non-tolerant.

V was cut back by 7 bases and J by 2 bases, leaving a gap of 13 bases between them. Including the terminal cysteine and phenylalanine, the CDR3 comprises 14 residues. CDR3 DNA only is kept here, 42 bases in frame from base 1. Per the germline V gene (reference sequence), LNHDA is the CDR1 and SQIVND is the CDR2. To note about this clone: Which antigen it targets is not known. There are no base qualities to consult, and no much larger clone falls within one base.

What the research found in general, with its limitations: In most of the 8 subjects, regardless of tolerance or HCV status, circulating donor-reactive CD4 TCRbeta sequences dropped significantly post-transplant. Low numbers of available donor cells limited the measurable donor-reactive repertoire in a couple of subjects. The conclusions were preliminary, being limited by small, heterogeneous patient numbers and by non-standardized post-transplant time points. Because allograft tissue specimens were not available, migration of donor-reactive T cells into the graft, rather than deletion, may have occurred. When repertoire turnover was taken into account, detection of donor-reactive sequences was significantly reduced in 7 of 8 subjects for CD4 and in 8 of 8 subjects for CD8. A greater decline was seen for donor-reactive sequences than for third party-reactive sequences, suggesting partial antigen-specific deletion unrelated to withdrawal success.

Unstimulated PBMCs, after thawing, were stained for CD3, CD4 and CD8 and then FACS-sorted into CD3+CD4+ and CD3+CD8+ populations. Each of the 8 studied subjects was randomized to immunosuppression withdrawal. The Qiagen DNeasy Blood and Tissue Kit was used for genomic DNA isolation. High-throughput TCRbeta CDR3 sequencing of frozen genomic DNA was performed by immunoSEQ, with PCR amplification, mapping, bias correction and internal controls included. The original methods were these. Productive rearrangements were kept, and unique TCRbeta sequences were defined by CDR3 nucleotide sequence plus V and J gene. A sequence counted as donor-reactive only if the sequence showed at least 5-fold expansion in CFSE-low cells compared with unstimulated pre-transplant cells and had a frequency of at least 0.01%. Minimum frequency thresholds were set for each subject based on the unstimulated sample with the lowest template count, ensuring at least 90% detection power. Jensen-Shannon divergence between the top 1000 TCRbeta sequences after and before transplant was used to measure repertoire turnover. Two-sided Fisher's exact tests were used to test for changes in how often donor-reactive sequences were detected. Held by TCRdb, this immuneACCESS table contains in-frame sequences only and omits some clones. Under half of the omission traces to an unresolved V gene where checked; the cause of the rest is unknown. Clonal size and the V and J genes are those of that table, whereas D and trimming came from the DNA. In all, the sample holds around 71,000 clones, and roughly 80% of those were seen once. The ten biggest clones cover approximately 0.77% of the sample.

The chain joins TRBV19 to TRBJ2-3; a weak D assignment points to TRBD2 (6 bases agree). The material sequenced was CD4+ T cells from blood, taken 12 months after liver transplant. This clonotype originated in a human patient who received a liver transplant. Some T cells may have been brought in with the graft after a transplant. The nucleotide sequence reads TGTGCCAGTACCGGGACTTTGAACACAGATACGCAGTATTTT. This sequence encodes CASTGTLNTDTQYF.